Each of the 8 T cell receptor beta chains below was sequenced from the same sample in a study of OX40 agonist ivuxolimab in advanced cancers. The repertoire was sequenced with immunoSEQ multiplex PCR; TCRdb's copy has only in-frame clones and lacks some. The sample records around 100,000 clones, about 87% being singletons. This specimen was CD4+ or CD8+ T cells sorted from blood, taken in a trial of the OX40 agonist ivuxolimab. These receptors were taken from an adult with an advanced solid tumor such as melanoma, head and neck, liver or kidney cancer.

The chain couples TRBV6-5 to TRBJ2-5; 9 bases align to TRBD2. Per the germline V gene, CDR1 is MNHEY and CDR2 is SVGAGI. The CDR3 extends over 15 amino acids. J lost 2 bases, V lost 2 bases, and 3 bases had no gene match. In DNA form, the CDR3 reads TGTGCCAGCAGTTACCAGCGGGGGGCTCAAGAGACCCAGTACTTC. Protein sequence: CASSYQRGAQETQYF.

V and J are TRBV29-1 and TRBJ2-1, with D tentatively TRBD2 (7 bases). Trimming took off 1 base at V and 7 bases at J, with 11 bases between the two ends. This CDR3 comprises 13 residues. Germline CDR1 is SQVTM and CDR2 is ANQGSEA. CDR3 DNA sequence: TGCAGCGTTGAAGGGGAGGGGGTAAATGAGCAGTTCTTC. It specifies CSVEGEGVNEQFF.

The chain couples TRBV19 to TRBJ1-2; D unresolved. Germline CDR1 and CDR2: LNHDA and SQIVND (reference sequence). This CDR3 contains 14 residues. The V gene lost 3 bases and the J gene lost 3 bases, with 11 bases spanning the gap. The chain's CDR3 is CASSILGLYYGYTF. CDR3 coding DNA: TGTGCCAGTAGTATCTTGGGGTTATACTATGGCTACACCTTC.

The chain is built from TRBV5-1 and TRBJ1-2; D remains ambiguous. The V gene's germline CDR1 is SGHRS and CDR2 YFSETQ. V lost 2 bases and J lost 8, with 25 bases in between. The CDR3 totals 17 residues. DNA for the CDR3: TGCGCCAGCAGCTTCTCGGGAGCCTCCTCGAGCATATTCGGCTACACCTTC. This sequence encodes CASSFSGASSSIFGYTF.

The chain has TRBV9 and TRBJ2-3; D tentatively reads TRBD1 or TRBD2 (5 bases each). CDR1 and CDR2 from the germline V gene are SGDLS and YYNGEE. The CDR3 consists of 15 residues. V lost 5 bases to trimming and J lost 0 bases, with 13 bases between them. CDR3 sequence: CASSRGDPSTDTQYF. In DNA, the CDR3 is TGTGCCAGCAGTCGAGGGGATCCCAGCACAGATACGCAGTATTTT.

V is TRBV11-2 and J is TRBJ2-3; the D gene is possibly TRBD2 (6 bases). This CDR3 spans 15 amino acids. CDR1 is SGHAT, CDR2 FQNNGV, per germline. The ends were cut back, 1 base at V and 0 bases at J, with 8 bases in the middle. DNA for the CDR3: TGTGCCAGCAGCTTAGGGCGGGGTAGCACAGATACGCAGTATTTT. Its translation: CASSLGRGSTDTQYF.

The chain links TRBV13 to TRBJ2-3, with 13 bases matching TRBD2. J lost 3 bases, V lost 4 bases, and 7 bases had no gene match. Germline CDR1 is PRHDT and CDR2 is FYEKMQ (reference sequence). The CDR3 is 17 amino acids. CDR3 in amino acids: CASSSRTSGSVTDTQYF. The CDR3 DNA follows: TGTGCCAGCAGCTCTCGGACTAGCGGGAGCGTTACAGATACGCAGTATTTT.

This chain connects TRBV5-1 to TRBJ2-3; D tentatively reads TRBD1 or TRBD2 (5 bases each). V was pared by 0 bases and J by 0 bases, with 11 bases between. The CDR3 has 16 residues. From germline, CDR1 is SGHRS and CDR2 YFSETQ. CDR3 in DNA: TGCGCCAGCAGCTTGGACGGGGCTTCTAGCACAGATACGCAGTATTTT. Translation: CASSLDGASSTDTQYF.